This T cell receptor (beta chain) is from a study of blood T cell repertoires in COVID-19. Across the whole study: PBMCs, B-cell-depleted T cells, or T cells provided the cDNA or gDNA that made up the material.

Sequencing was performed with immunoSEQ multiplex PCR; in TCRdb, only in-frame clones are kept and a portion is missing. Here the sample spans about 70,000 clones, 81% being singletons. This CDR3 comprises 14 residues. Looked up from germline, CDR1 is LNHNV and CDR2 is YYDKDF (reference sequence). V shed 5 bases, J shed 6 bases, and the junction held 8 bases outside the gene matches. Input material: peripheral blood. The clonotype comes from a woman in her 70s with acute or convalescent COVID-19. J is TRBJ2-3 and V is TRBV15; 7 bases line up with TRBD2. In DNA, the CDR3 is TGTGCCACCAGCGCGGCGGGAGTCAGGGATACGCAGTATTTT. Amino acids: CATSAAGVRDTQYF.